This TCR beta chain derives from a study of neurological immune-mediated disorders. CDR1 is MNHEY, CDR2 SVGEGT, per germline. The CDR3 has 14 residues. V trimming: 10 bases; J trimming: 9 bases; junction bases outside the gene matches: 12. This clonotype was seen many times. MiXCR, applied by TCRdb to the 5' RACE reads, yields one record per CDR3 protein. The sample holds about 21,000 distinct CDR3 sequences; 6.2% are singletons and the top ten take less than 55%. The chain links TRBV6-2 or TRBV6-3 to TRBJ1-6; 7 bases map to TRBD1. Sequences were obtained from CD8+ T cells from blood. The sequence was obtained from a man younger than 35 in good health. The CDR3 sequence is CATTWQGETSPLHF. The CDR3 DNA reads as TGTGCCACCACCTGGCAGGGGGAGACTTCACCCCTCCACTTT.